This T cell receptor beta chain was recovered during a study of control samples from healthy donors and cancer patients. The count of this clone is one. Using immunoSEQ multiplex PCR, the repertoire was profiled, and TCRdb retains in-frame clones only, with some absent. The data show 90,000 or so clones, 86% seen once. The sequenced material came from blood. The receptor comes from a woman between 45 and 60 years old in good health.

The CDR3 spells CASSHGTSGGGGELFF. The CDR3 DNA follows: TGCGCCAGCAGCCACGGGACTAGCGGGGGCGGCGGGGAGCTGTTTTTT. The genes are TRBV10-2 and TRBJ2-2; 14 nucleotides line up with TRBD2. Germline CDR1 and CDR2: WSHSY and SAAADI. The J segment lost 7 bases and the V segment lost 6 bases, leaving 7 bases of the junction unmatched. The CDR3 has 16 amino acids.